This T cell receptor (beta chain) was obtained from a study of regulatory T cells in long-lasting Graves disease (dated by TCRdb to the early 2020s). About the study as a whole: Antithyroid drugs had been taken for less than 3 months by newly diagnosed Graves' disease patients. Persistent Graves' disease patients were compared with newly diagnosed Graves' disease patients by peripheral blood TCR sequencing and RNA sequencing. The study was registered as a clinical trial and conducted in China. A total of 33 samples were covered by TCR sequencing, comprising approximately 13 persistent and approximately 20 newly diagnosed Graves' disease patients.

The CDR1 and CDR2 encoded by the germline V gene (reference sequence) are SGHKS and YYEKEE. The CDR3 measures 15 amino acids from cysteine to phenylalanine. This entry keeps only the CDR3 DNA: 45 bases, framed from base 1. This clonotype was seen only once. Its antigen remains unidentified. Given a far larger clone just one base away, this is likely a sequencing read error. The label giving this sample's time point can be read as: newly diagnosed GD, antithyroid drugs for less than 3 months. For both TCR sequencing and RNA sequencing, RNA was extracted from PBMCs using TRIzol. The diagnosis of Graves' disease followed American Thyroid Association guidelines. Patients for the study were recruited at an endocrinology department in Xi'an, China. Each patient gave about 9.1 milliliters of peripheral blood, collected in an EDTA anticoagulant tube. Ficoll Paque Plus density gradient separation was used to isolate PBMCs, and no additional T cell sorting was done. RNA quality was checked with an Agilent 2100 Bioanalyzer and agarose gel, and concentration with a NanoDrop 2000.

Preparation of the library involved multiplex PCR. The sample was run on an Illumina HiSeq 4000. TCR beta libraries were built with iRepertoire HTBI primers and Arm-PCR amplification of CDR3 regions. Before sequencing, the PCR products went through gel purification. Under the source paper's analysis protocol: Gene usage analysis of CDR3 amino acid clonotypes used the 50 to 70 TRBV and some 15 TRBJ segments found across samples. Filtered high-quality paired reads were merged into contigs using COPE and FqMerger. Contigs were aligned with BLAST to IMGT TRBV, TRBD and TRBJ reference genes, and CDR3 was defined per IMGT. Any clonotype with a frequency above 0.1% was classified as a highly expanded clone. Repertoire diversity was measured by Shannon entropy, and V-J evenness by the Gini coefficient. Clonotypes shared by more than one individual were considered public. The public reads were quality trimmed at Q25 with fastp and then assembled into clones with MiXCR by TCRdb, keeping productive beta chains. Identical CDR3 proteins give one entry, which carries the most common genes and DNA. None of the V and J calls come from the authors' own analysis; TCRdb made them. In all, the sample holds about 200,000 distinct CDR3 sequences, and approximately 16% of those were seen once. The ten largest clones represent roughly a fifth of the sample.

The investigation overall reported the following: Only the TCR beta chain was sequenced and analyzed. Patients with persistent disease shared more public clonotypes (about 2,900) than newly diagnosed patients did (approximately 990). Compared with newly diagnosed patients, persistent Graves' disease patients had lower TCR Shannon entropy and fewer highly expanded clones, which suggests clonal expansion. Because the primary lesion, thyroid tissue, could not be accessed, the study looked at peripheral blood alone. The small sample size was acknowledged by the authors as a limitation that may reduce accuracy. Preferential use of TRBV28, TRBJ1-2 and TRBJ2-5 was observed in persistent disease, whereas TRBV20-1 and TRBJ2-1 were favored in newly diagnosed disease.

Recombination linked TRBV5-5 to TRBJ2-3; the D gene identity is not certain. The receptor comes from a female donor with Graves disease. The source was peripheral blood mononuclear cells (PBMCs), collected at new diagnosis, from a patient treated with antithyroid drugs. The DNA is as follows: TGTGCCAGCGGCTTAAGGGCCTCACCGGCAGATACGCAGTATTTT. This yields the protein CASGLRASPADTQYF.